A single T cell receptor (beta chain) is shown here with its context. This entry is derived from a study of blood T cell repertoires in COVID-19. The CDR3 runs 12 residues. Between the trimmed V and J ends, which lost 2 bases and 12 bases, there was a span of 13 bases. Per germline, CDR1 MNHNY and CDR2 SVGAGI (reference sequence). Produced via immunoSEQ multiplex PCR; TCRdb's table is partial and in-frame only. This sample has a few hundred thousand clones, with roughly 85% found just once. Sequencing used peripheral blood. The chain has TRBV6-6 and TRBJ1-2; D is ambiguous. The clonotype comes from a woman in her 70s with COVID-19, enrolled during active disease. The chain's CDR3 is CASSYEIRPNTF. CDR3 DNA: TGTGCCAGCAGTTACGAGATCAGGCCCAACACCTTC.